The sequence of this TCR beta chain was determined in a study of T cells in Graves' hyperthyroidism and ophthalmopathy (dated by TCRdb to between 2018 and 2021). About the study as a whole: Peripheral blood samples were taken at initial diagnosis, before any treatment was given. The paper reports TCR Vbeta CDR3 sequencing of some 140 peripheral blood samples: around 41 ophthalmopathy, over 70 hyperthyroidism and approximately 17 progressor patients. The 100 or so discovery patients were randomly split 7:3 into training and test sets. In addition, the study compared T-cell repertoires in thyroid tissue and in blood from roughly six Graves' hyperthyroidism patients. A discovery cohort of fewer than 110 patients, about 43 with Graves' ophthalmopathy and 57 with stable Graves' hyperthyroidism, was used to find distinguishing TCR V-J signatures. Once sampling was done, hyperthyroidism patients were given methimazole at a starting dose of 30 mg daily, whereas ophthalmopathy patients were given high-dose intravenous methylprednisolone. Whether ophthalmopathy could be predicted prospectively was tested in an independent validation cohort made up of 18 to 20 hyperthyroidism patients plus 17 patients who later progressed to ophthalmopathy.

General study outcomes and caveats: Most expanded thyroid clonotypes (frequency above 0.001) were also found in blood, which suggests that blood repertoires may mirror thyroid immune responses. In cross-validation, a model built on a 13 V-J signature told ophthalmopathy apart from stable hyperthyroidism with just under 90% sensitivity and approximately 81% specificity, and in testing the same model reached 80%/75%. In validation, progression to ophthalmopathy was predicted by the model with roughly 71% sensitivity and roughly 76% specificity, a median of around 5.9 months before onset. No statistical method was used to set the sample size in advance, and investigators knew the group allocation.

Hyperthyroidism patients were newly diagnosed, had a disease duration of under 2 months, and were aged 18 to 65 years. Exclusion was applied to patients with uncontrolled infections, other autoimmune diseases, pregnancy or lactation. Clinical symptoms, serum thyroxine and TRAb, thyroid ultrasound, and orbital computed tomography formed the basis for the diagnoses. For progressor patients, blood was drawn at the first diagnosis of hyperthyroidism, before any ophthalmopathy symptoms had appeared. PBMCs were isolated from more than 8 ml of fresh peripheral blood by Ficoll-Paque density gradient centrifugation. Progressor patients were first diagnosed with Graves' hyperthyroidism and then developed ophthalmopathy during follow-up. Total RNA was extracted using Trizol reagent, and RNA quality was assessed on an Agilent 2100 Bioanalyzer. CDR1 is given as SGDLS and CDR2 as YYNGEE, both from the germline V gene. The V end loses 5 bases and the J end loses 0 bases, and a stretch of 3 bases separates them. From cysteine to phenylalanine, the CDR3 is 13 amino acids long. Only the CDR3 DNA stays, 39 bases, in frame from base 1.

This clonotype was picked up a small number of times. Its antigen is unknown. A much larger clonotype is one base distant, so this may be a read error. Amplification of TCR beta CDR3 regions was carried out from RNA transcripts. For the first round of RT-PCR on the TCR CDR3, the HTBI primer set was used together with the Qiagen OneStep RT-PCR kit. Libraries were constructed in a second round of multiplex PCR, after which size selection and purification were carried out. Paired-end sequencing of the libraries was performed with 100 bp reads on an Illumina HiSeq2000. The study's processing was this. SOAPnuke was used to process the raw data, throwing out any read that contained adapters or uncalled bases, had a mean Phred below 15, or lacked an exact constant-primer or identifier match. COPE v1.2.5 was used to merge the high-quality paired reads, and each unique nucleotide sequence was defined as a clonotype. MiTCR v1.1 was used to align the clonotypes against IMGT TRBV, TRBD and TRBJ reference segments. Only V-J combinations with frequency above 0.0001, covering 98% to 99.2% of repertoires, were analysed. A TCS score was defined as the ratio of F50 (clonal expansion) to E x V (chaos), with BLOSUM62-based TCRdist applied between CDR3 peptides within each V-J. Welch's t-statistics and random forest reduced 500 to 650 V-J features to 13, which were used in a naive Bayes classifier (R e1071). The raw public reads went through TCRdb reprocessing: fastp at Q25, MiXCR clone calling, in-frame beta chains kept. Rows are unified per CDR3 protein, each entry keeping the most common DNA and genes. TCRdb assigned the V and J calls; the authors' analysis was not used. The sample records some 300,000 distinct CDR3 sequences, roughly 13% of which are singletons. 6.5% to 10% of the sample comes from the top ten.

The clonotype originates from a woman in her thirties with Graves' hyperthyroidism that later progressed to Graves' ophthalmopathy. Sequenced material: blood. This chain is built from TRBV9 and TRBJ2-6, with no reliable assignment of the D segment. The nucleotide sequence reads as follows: TGTGCCAGCAGGGCCTCTGGGGCCAACGTCCTGACTTTC. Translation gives CASRASGANVLTF.